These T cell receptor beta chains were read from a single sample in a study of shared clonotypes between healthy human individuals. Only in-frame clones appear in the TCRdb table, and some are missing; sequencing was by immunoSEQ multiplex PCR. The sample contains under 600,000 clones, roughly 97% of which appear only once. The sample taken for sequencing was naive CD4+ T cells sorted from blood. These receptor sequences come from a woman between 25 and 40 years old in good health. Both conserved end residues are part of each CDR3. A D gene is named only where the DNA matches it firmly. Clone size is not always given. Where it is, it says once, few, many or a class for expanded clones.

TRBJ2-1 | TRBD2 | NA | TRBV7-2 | TGTGCCAGCAGCTCCCCCGTAGCGGGAGCGCTCTACAATGAGCAGTTCTTC | CASSSPVAGALYNEQFF
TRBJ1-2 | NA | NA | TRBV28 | TGTGCCACTTCTCTACAGGGTGGGGGCTATGGCTACACCTTC | CATSLQGGGYGYTF
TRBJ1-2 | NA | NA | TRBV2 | TGTGCCAGCTCAACCTTGGGGGGGGCGGACTATGGCTACACCTTC | CASSTLGGADYGYTF
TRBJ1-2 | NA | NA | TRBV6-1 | TGTGCCAGCAATCGCGAAGCCGTCTATGGCTACACCTTC | CASNREAVYGYTF
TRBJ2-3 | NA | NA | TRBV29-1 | TGCAGCGTTGAAGTATCGAGCACAGATACGCAGTATTTT | CSVEVSSTDTQYF
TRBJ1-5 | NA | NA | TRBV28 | TGTGCCAGCAGACGTACAGGGTATAGCAATCAGCCCCAGCATTTT | CASRRTGYSNQPQHF
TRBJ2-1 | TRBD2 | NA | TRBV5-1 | TGCGCCAGCAGCTTCACTAGCGGGCCCAACAATGAGCAGTTCTTC | CASSFTSGPNNEQFF
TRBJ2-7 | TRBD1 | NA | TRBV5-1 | TGCGCCAGCAGCGCGGGACAGGGGGCCAGCGGGAGAACCTACGAGCAGTACTTC | CASSAGQGASGRTYEQYF
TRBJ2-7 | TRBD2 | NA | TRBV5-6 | TGTGCCAGCAGCTGGGGACTAGCGGGAAACGAGCAGTACTTC | CASSWGLAGNEQYF
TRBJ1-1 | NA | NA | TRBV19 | TGTGCCAGTAGTTTCTCGGCGGACACTGAAGCTTTCTTT | CASSFSADTEAFF
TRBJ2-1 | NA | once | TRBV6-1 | TGTGCCAGCAGTGAAGAGCTTAAGGTGCAGTTCTTC | CASSEELKVQFF
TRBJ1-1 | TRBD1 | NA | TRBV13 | TGTGCCAGCAGCTTCGGAGGGGGCAACACTGAAGCTTTCTTT | CASSFGGGNTEAFF
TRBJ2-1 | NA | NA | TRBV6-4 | TGTGCCAGCAGCCCTACCAGATCCACTAGGATCGATAGGAATGAGCAGTTCTTC | CASSPTRSTRIDRNEQFF
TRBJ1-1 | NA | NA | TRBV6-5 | TGTGCCAGCAGTGAGCTCCGTCCGAACACTGAAGCTTTCTTT | CASSELRPNTEAFF
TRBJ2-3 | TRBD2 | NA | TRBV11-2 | TGTGCCAGCAGGCGCTCCGGGCGGGAGTACAGAGATACGCAGTATTTT | CASRRSGREYRDTQYF
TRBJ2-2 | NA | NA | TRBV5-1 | TGCGCCAGCAGCAAAATGTCCGGGGAGCTGTTTTTT | CASSKMSGELFF
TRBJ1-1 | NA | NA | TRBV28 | TGTGCCAGCACCTTCGTAATCGGACAAGAAAACACTGAAGCTTTCTTT | CASTFVIGQENTEAFF
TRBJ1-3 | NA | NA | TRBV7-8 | TGTGCCAGCAGCCGGGACCTCTCTGGAAACACCATATATTTT | CASSRDLSGNTIYF
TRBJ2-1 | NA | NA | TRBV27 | TGTGCCAGCAGTAACCAACTACCCAAAGATGAGCAGTTCTTC | CASSNQLPKDEQFF
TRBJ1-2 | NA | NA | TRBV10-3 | TGTGCCATCAGTGTAGGGGGGGCGGCCAACTATGGCTACACCTTC | CAISVGGAANYGYTF
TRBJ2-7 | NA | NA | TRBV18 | TGTGCCAGCTCATCCCTTACAGGAGACGAGCAGTACTTC | CASSSLTGDEQYF
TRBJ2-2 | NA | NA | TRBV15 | TGTGCCACCAGCTGGTACACCGGGGAGCTGTTTTTT | CATSWYTGELFF
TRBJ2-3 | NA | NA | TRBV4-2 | TGTGCCAGCAGCCAGGTCGGGGGAGCTAGCACAGATACGCAGTATTTT | CASSQVGGASTDTQYF
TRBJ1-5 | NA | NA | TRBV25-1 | TGTGCCAGCAGTCCGGGGGGTAGCAATCAGCCCCAGCATTTT | CASSPGGSNQPQHF
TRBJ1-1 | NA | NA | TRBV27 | TGTGCCAGCAGTCCCCTAAAACGGGTAGCTTTCTTT | CASSPLKRVAFF
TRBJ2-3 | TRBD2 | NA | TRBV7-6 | TGTGCCAGCAGCTTAACGGGAGGGCCTCCAGATACGCAGTATTTT | CASSLTGGPPDTQYF
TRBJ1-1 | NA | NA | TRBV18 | TGTGCCAGCTCACCGGTCAGGGGATCCACTGAAGCTTTCTTT | CASSPVRGSTEAFF